This TCR beta chain is drawn from a study of CD8+CD57+ T cells in acquired aplastic anemia. Study-level background: Sorted CD4+ and CD8+ cells yielded about 2.9 ug of DNA on average. Healthy donor CD4+ samples were sequenced to a depth that averaged around 11 million reads.

Study findings and constraints: The number of CD8+ CDR3 sequences shared by patients and controls was fewer than 35. For CD8+ Simpson's diversity, patients and controls showed no significant difference.

The CDR3 has 16 residues. The germline CDR1 and CDR2 sequences are SGDLS and YYNGEE. Trimming at V came to 3 bases and at J to 3 bases, leaving 2 bases not matched to a gene. Details on this clonotype: Its antigen is not known.

It was genomic DNA that served as the template for profiling TCR beta VDJ and CDR3. Using its own MiXCR run on the reads, TCRdb lists one record per CDR3 protein. The sample lists some 410,000 distinct CDR3 sequences; roughly 68% were seen once. Sequencing input: sorted CD4+, CD8+, or CD8+CD57+ T cells (not recorded which) from PBMCs. The rearrangement uses TRBV9 and TRBJ2-4; 14 positions agree with TRBD2. This clonotype originated in a human donor in good health, serving as a control. This chain's CDR3 is CASSEGLAGGKNIQYF. In DNA form, the CDR3 reads TGTGCCAGCAGCGAAGGACTAGCGGGAGGCAAAAACATTCAGTACTTC.